The table lists the clone carrying this TCR beta chain with many counts. This record comes from a study of regulatory T cells in long-lasting Graves disease. V shed 7 bases and J 7 bases; nucleotides not matched to a gene: 4. The germline CDR1 and CDR2 sequences are MNHEY and SVGEGT. The CDR3 is 13 residues long. Relying on iRepertoire HTBI primers and Arm-PCR of CDR3 regions, the team built TCR beta libraries. TCRdb reprocessed the multiplex PCR reads via MiXCR and lists one record per CDR3 protein. The data hold hundreds of thousands of distinct CDR3 sequences, with more than 15% observed a single time. Time point: newly diagnosed GD, antithyroid drugs for less than 3 months. RNA isolated from PBMCs was used to make the TCR library.

J is TRBJ1-4 and V is TRBV6-2 or TRBV6-3; 9 bases line up with TRBD1. This sequence originates from a female donor with Graves disease. This sample comprised peripheral blood mononuclear cells (PBMCs), obtained at new diagnosis, from a patient treated with antithyroid drugs. CDR3 DNA: TGTGCCAGCAACACAGGGGGCCGTGAAAAACTGTTTTTT. Translation: CASNTGGREKLFF.